This TCR beta chain derives from a study of identical twins. About this clonotype itself: The target antigen is unknown.

The CDR3 totals 15 residues. V was shortened by 4 bases and J by 9 bases, with 19 bases between the two germline ends. Per the germline V gene, CDR1 is MNHNS and CDR2 is SASEGT. General study results and limits: Possibly, invariant MAIT and iNKT cells partly confounded zero-insertion analyses. Twins shared beta out-of-frame sequences in excess, but this excess was weaker. Models underpredicted monozygotic twin sharing of out-of-frame TCR alpha.

TCRdb reanalysed the 5' RACE reads using MiXCR and keeps one entry per CDR3 protein. The repertoire holds about 240,000 distinct CDR3 sequences, 6% to 8.5% seen once, with under 6.5% in the top ten. This sample also appeared in a second study, on yellow fever vaccine responses in identical twins.

The TCR comes from a young woman in good health. The rearrangement links TRBV6-1 to TRBJ2-1, with D possibly TRBD1 on 6 matching bases. Specimen: CD8+ T cells sorted from blood. The CDR3 nucleotides read TGTGCCAGCAGTGTCCCTCAGGATGGGGGCGTTGAGCAGTTCTTC. Translating gives CASSVPQDGGVEQFF.